A single sample gave rise to the 10 T cell receptor beta chains below, sequenced in a study of cytomegalovirus exposure and HLA in healthy donors (dated by TCRdb to about 2017). The method was the immunoSEQ multiplex PCR assay. For the multiplex PCR, a mixture combining 60 forward primers for TCR Vbeta segments and 13 reverse primers for TCR Jbeta segments was used. TCRdb took over this immuneACCESS table, retaining in-frame rearrangements with V and J assigned. Such tables are incomplete; in checked studies, under half of the missing clones stem from an unresolved V gene, and the remainder is unexplained. Present in this sample are 110,000 to 150,000 clones, approximately 78% of which were seen just once. The leading ten clones occupy 2% to 2.5% of the sample. Sequencing used PBMCs. Every receptor here comes from a woman between 18 and 30 years old in good health and CMV-seropositive.

This chain connects TRBV11-2 to TRBJ1-5; 9 bases align to TRBD1. CDR1 is SGHAT and CDR2 is FQNNGV in the germline V gene. The trim removed 1 base at V and 2 bases at J, leaving 0 bases unmatched. CDR3 length: 15 residues. The CDR3 protein is CASSLGDRGNQPQHF. CDR3 DNA: TGTGCCAGCAGCTTAGGGGACAGGGGCAATCAGCCCCAGCATTTT.

This chain links TRBV5-1 with TRBJ2-3; TRBD2 matches 9 bases. Unmatched junction bases numbered 6, after V lost 0 bases and J lost 4 bases. CDR3 length: 16 residues. The germline CDR1 and CDR2 sequences are SGHRS and YFSETQ. The CDR3 DNA sequence: TGCGCCAGCAGCTTGGGTAGCGGGGGAGGCTCAGATACGCAGTATTTT. This gives the protein CASSLGSGGGSDTQYF.

V is TRBV30 and J is TRBJ1-2, with a weak D call TRBD1 (5 bases). V was trimmed by 2 bases and J by 1 base, leaving 8 bases between them. The CDR3 spans 13 residues. Germline V gives CDR1 GTSNPN, CDR2 SVGIG (reference sequence). Here the CDR3 reads CAWSYRINYGYTF. Here the CDR3 DNA reads TGTGCCTGGAGTTACAGGATTAACTATGGCTACACCTTC. The whole variable domain, remainder taken from reference TRBV30 and TRBJ1-2, is SQTIHQWPATLVQPVGSPLSLECTVEGTSNPNLYWYRQAAGRGLQLLFYSVGIGQISSEVPQNLSASRPQDRQFILSSKKLLLSDSGFYLCAWSYRINYGYTFGSGTRLTVV.

V and J are TRBV7-2 and TRBJ2-7, with 11 bases that match TRBD1. This CDR3 is built from 15 residues. Germline V gives CDR1 SGHTA, CDR2 FQGNSA. V dropped 5 bases and J dropped 5; count of bases not matched to a gene: 8. The CDR3 region has the DNA TGTGCCAGCAGCAACCGGGACAGGGGGGACCACGAGCAGTACTTC. Translating it yields CASSNRDRGDHEQYF.

Comment on this clone: An end of the junction does not agree with germline; a read error may underlie this. The chain joins TRBV2 to TRBJ2-5; D possibly corresponds to TRBD1 (5 bases). TRBJ2-7 explains the end of the DNA better; the J call may be wrong. In germline, CDR1 is SNHLY, CDR2 FYNNEI. There are 13 residues in the CDR3. The CDR3 is CASREVGQYEQYF. The DNA of the CDR3 is TGTGCCAGCAGAGAAGTAGGACAATACGAGCAGTACTTC.

The rearrangement joins TRBV21-1 to TRBJ2-7; TRBD1, as called in the table, went unchecked against the DNA. TRBV21-1 is classified as a pseudogene. The CDR3 consists of 15 residues. DNA of the CDR3: TGTGCCAGCAGCAAAGGGGACAGTGGAACCTACGAGCAGTACTTC. It is translated as CASSKGDSGTYEQYF.

The chain couples TRBV4-3 to TRBJ2-7; 7 bases are a match to TRBD2. The CDR3 has 16 residues. The junction had 11 bases not matched to a gene; V was cut back by 4 bases and J by 2 bases. From germline, CDR1 is LGHNA and CDR2 YSLEER. The CDR3 DNA follows: TGCGCCAGCAGCCGGATGGGGCTAGCGGCTCCCTACGAGCAGTACTTC. Protein sequence: CASSRMGLAAPYEQYF.

V gene TRBV5-1 combines with J gene TRBJ2-7; no clear D gene. The CDR3 covers 11 residues. Deletions cut 3 bases from V and 3 bases from J, with 4 bases between. The V gene's germline CDR1 is SGHRS and CDR2 YFSETQ. As DNA, the CDR3 is TGCGCCAGCAGCTCTAACTACGAGCAGTACTTC. This codes for CASSSNYEQYF.

This rearrangement joins TRBV7-9 to TRBJ1-5; tentatively, D is TRBD1 (5 bases). CDR1 is SEHNR, CDR2 FQNEAQ, per germline (reference sequence). The CDR3 covers 13 residues. V lost 2 bases to trimming and J lost 5 bases, with 7 bases between them. CDR3 amino acids: CASSLWGDQPQHF. CDR3 DNA: TGTGCCAGCAGCTTATGGGGGGATCAGCCCCAGCATTTT.

As regards this clone: The junction departs from germline at one end; a sequencing error may be responsible. The chain is built from TRBV23-1 and TRBJ1-5; 8 nucleotides agree with TRBD1. TRBV23-1 has ORF status, its function being uncertain. There are 19 residues in the CDR3. For the CDR3, the DNA is TGCGCCAGCAGTCAATCGAGGACAGGGTCGAGGTGTAGCGATCAGCCCCAGCATTTT. This codes for CASSQSRTGSRCSDQPQHF.